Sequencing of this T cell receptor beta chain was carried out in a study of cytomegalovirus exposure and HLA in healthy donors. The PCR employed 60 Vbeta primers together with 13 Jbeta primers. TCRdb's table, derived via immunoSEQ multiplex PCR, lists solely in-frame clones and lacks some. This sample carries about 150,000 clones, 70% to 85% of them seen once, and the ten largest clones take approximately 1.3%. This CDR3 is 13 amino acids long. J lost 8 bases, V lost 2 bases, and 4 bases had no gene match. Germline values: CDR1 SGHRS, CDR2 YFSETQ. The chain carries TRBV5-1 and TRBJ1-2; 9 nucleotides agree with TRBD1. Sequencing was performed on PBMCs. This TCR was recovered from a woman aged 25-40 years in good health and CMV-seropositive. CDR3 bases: TGCGCCAGCAGCTTACGACAGGGGGACGGCTACACCTTC. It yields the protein CASSLRQGDGYTF.